A selection of T cell receptor beta chains follows, all from one sample in a study of shared clonotypes between healthy human individuals. Profiling relied on immunoSEQ multiplex PCR, and the TCRdb table lists in-frame clones only, not all of them. Here the sample spans about 2.2 million clones, 85% to 95% being singletons. The specimen sequenced was naive CD8+ T cells from PBMCs. These receptors all come from a man aged 18 to 35 in good health. Some clones in this sample may be carry-over from other donors' samples. Each CDR3 is given with its conserved first and last residue. Each record gives: J gene, D gene, V gene, clone size, CDR3 protein, CDR3 DNA. A D gene is named only where the DNA matches it firmly. Clone size, where shown, is once, few, many, or a class for clones that have expanded.

j_gene: TRBJ2-5; d_gene: TRBD2; v_gene: TRBV9; abundance: -; CDR3aa: CASSATGTSGRADQETQYF; CDR3nt: TGTGCCAGCAGCGCCACCGGGACTAGCGGGAGGGCCGACCAAGAGACCCAGTACTTC
j_gene: TRBJ1-4; d_gene: -; v_gene: TRBV5-1; abundance: -; CDR3aa: CASSLTTNEKLFF; CDR3nt: TGCGCCAGCAGCTTGACTACTAATGAAAAACTGTTTTTT
j_gene: TRBJ1-5; d_gene: -; v_gene: TRBV28; abundance: once; CDR3aa: CASSIGLRGNQPQHF; CDR3nt: TGTGCCAGCAGTATCGGACTCCGGGGCAATCAGCCCCAGCATTTT
j_gene: TRBJ2-1; d_gene: TRBD2; v_gene: TRBV27; abundance: -; CDR3aa: CASSLLGLAGGNNEQFF; CDR3nt: TGTGCCAGCAGTTTATTGGGACTAGCGGGAGGAAACAATGAGCAGTTCTTC
j_gene: TRBJ2-7; d_gene: -; v_gene: TRBV29-1; abundance: -; CDR3aa: CSVEASYSYEQYF; CDR3nt: TGCAGCGTTGAAGCCTCCTACTCCTACGAGCAGTACTTC
j_gene: TRBJ1-4; d_gene: -; v_gene: TRBV11-2; abundance: -; CDR3aa: CASSPAGETNEKLFF; CDR3nt: TGTGCCAGCAGCCCGGCAGGGGAAACTAATGAAAAACTGTTTTTT
j_gene: TRBJ2-2; d_gene: -; v_gene: TRBV9; abundance: few; CDR3aa: CASSHPRSTGTGELFF; CDR3nt: TGTGCCAGCAGCCATCCTAGGTCAACGGGAACCGGGGAGCTGTTTTTT
j_gene: TRBJ2-2; d_gene: -; v_gene: TRBV9; abundance: -; CDR3aa: CASSVVGGAGELFF; CDR3nt: TGTGCCAGCAGCGTAGTTGGTGGTGCCGGGGAGCTGTTTTTT
j_gene: TRBJ2-3; d_gene: TRBD2; v_gene: TRBV15; abundance: -; CDR3aa: CATSGLDSGRALDTQYF; CDR3nt: TGTGCCACCAGCGGACTGGATAGCGGGAGGGCCTTAGATACGCAGTATTTT
j_gene: TRBJ2-7; d_gene: TRBD2; v_gene: TRBV29-1; abundance: -; CDR3aa: CSVAETSGIPSEQYF; CDR3nt: TGCAGCGTTGCGGAGACTAGCGGGATACCCTCCGAGCAGTACTTC
j_gene: TRBJ2-5; d_gene: -; v_gene: TRBV19; abundance: -; CDR3aa: CASSILADQETQYF; CDR3nt: TGTGCCAGTAGTATTCTAGCAGATCAAGAGACCCAGTACTTC
j_gene: TRBJ2-1; d_gene: TRBD2; v_gene: TRBV19; abundance: once; CDR3aa: CASSRLAGAYNEQFF; CDR3nt: TGTGCCAGTAGTCGACTAGCGGGAGCCTACAATGAGCAGTTCTTC
j_gene: TRBJ2-7; d_gene: -; v_gene: TRBV5-4; abundance: -; CDR3aa: CASSPGGGPLYEQYF; CDR3nt: TGTGCCAGCAGCCCAGGGGGAGGGCCACTCTACGAGCAGTACTTC
j_gene: TRBJ2-7; d_gene: TRBD1; v_gene: TRBV6-5; abundance: -; CDR3aa: CASSPRTGGYEQYF; CDR3nt: TGTGCCAGCAGCCCTAGGACAGGGGGCTACGAGCAGTACTTC
j_gene: TRBJ2-3; d_gene: -; v_gene: TRBV27; abundance: -; CDR3aa: CASSLGTEGATDTQYF; CDR3nt: TGTGCCAGCAGTTTGGGGACTGAGGGGGCCACAGATACGCAGTATTTT
j_gene: TRBJ1-4; d_gene: -; v_gene: TRBV29-1; abundance: -; CDR3aa: CSASNEKLFF; CDR3nt: TGCAGCGCTTCTAATGAAAAACTGTTTTTT
j_gene: TRBJ1-2; d_gene: TRBD1; v_gene: TRBV27; abundance: -; CDR3aa: CASSRTGFRNYGYTF; CDR3nt: TGTGCCAGCAGTCGGACAGGATTCCGAAACTATGGCTACACCTTC
j_gene: TRBJ2-1; d_gene: TRBD1; v_gene: TRBV7-6; abundance: -; CDR3aa: CASSFRQGAGYNEQFF; CDR3nt: TGTGCCAGCAGCTTTAGACAGGGGGCCGGCTACAATGAGCAGTTCTTC
j_gene: TRBJ2-1; d_gene: TRBD2; v_gene: TRBV4-1; abundance: -; CDR3aa: CASSQDGTSLYNEQFF; CDR3nt: TGCGCCAGCAGCCAAGACGGGACTAGCCTTTACAATGAGCAGTTCTTC
j_gene: TRBJ2-7; d_gene: -; v_gene: TRBV9; abundance: -; CDR3aa: CASSVALGTEQYF; CDR3nt: TGTGCCAGCAGCGTAGCTTTGGGGACCGAGCAGTACTTC
j_gene: TRBJ2-1; d_gene: TRBD2; v_gene: TRBV27; abundance: -; CDR3aa: CASNPSGRAAYNEQFF; CDR3nt: TGTGCCAGCAACCCTAGCGGGAGGGCCGCCTACAATGAGCAGTTCTTC
j_gene: TRBJ1-2; d_gene: -; v_gene: TRBV27; abundance: -; CDR3aa: CASSDTFPRYGYTF; CDR3nt: TGTGCCAGCAGCGACACCTTTCCTCGCTATGGCTACACCTTC
j_gene: TRBJ1-1; d_gene: -; v_gene: TRBV19; abundance: once; CDR3aa: CASSIIGVWGNTEAFF; CDR3nt: TGTGCCAGTAGTATTATTGGGGTATGGGGGAACACTGAAGCTTTCTTT
j_gene: TRBJ2-1; d_gene: TRBD2; v_gene: TRBV7-9; abundance: -; CDR3aa: CASSPSGSSYNEQFF; CDR3nt: TGTGCCAGCAGCCCGAGCGGGAGCTCCTACAATGAGCAGTTCTTC
j_gene: TRBJ1-1; d_gene: TRBD1; v_gene: TRBV19; abundance: -; CDR3aa: CASSRTGSDTEAFF; CDR3nt: TGTGCCAGTAGCCGGACAGGGTCGGACACTGAAGCTTTCTTT
j_gene: TRBJ2-3; d_gene: -; v_gene: TRBV29-1; abundance: once; CDR3aa: CSVRMVTDTQYF; CDR3nt: TGCAGCGTTCGGATGGTAACAGATACGCAGTATTTT
j_gene: TRBJ2-7; d_gene: -; v_gene: TRBV28; abundance: -; CDR3aa: CASSPPTDYEQYF; CDR3nt: TGTGCCAGCAGTCCCCCGACCGATTACGAGCAGTACTTC
j_gene: TRBJ1-5; d_gene: -; v_gene: TRBV4-1; abundance: -; CDR3aa: CASSQGGRGQPQHF; CDR3nt: TGCGCCAGCAGCCAAGGGGGGAGGGGCCAGCCCCAGCATTTT
j_gene: TRBJ2-3; d_gene: -; v_gene: TRBV5-4; abundance: -; CDR3aa: CASSPARTTDTQYF; CDR3nt: TGTGCCAGCAGCCCCGCCCGGACTACTGATACGCAGTATTTT
j_gene: TRBJ2-2; d_gene: TRBD1; v_gene: TRBV2; abundance: -; CDR3aa: CASLTPGQGSGELFF; CDR3nt: TGTGCCAGTCTAACTCCGGGACAGGGCAGCGGGGAGCTGTTTTTT
j_gene: TRBJ1-6; d_gene: -; v_gene: TRBV30; abundance: -; CDR3aa: CAWSVGPNSPLHF; CDR3nt: TGTGCCTGGAGTGTAGGACCGAATTCACCCCTCCACTTT
j_gene: TRBJ2-1; d_gene: TRBD2; v_gene: TRBV11-2; abundance: -; CDR3aa: CASSWRLGLAEYNEQFF; CDR3nt: TGTGCCAGCAGCTGGAGGCTGGGGCTAGCGGAGTACAATGAGCAGTTCTTC
j_gene: TRBJ2-7; d_gene: -; v_gene: TRBV5-1; abundance: -; CDR3aa: CASKPDMSYEQYF; CDR3nt: TGCGCCAGCAAACCAGACATGTCCTACGAGCAGTACTTC
j_gene: TRBJ2-3; d_gene: -; v_gene: TRBV6-5; abundance: -; CDR3aa: CASREQGRLADTQYF; CDR3nt: TGTGCCAGCAGGGAACAGGGTAGGCTTGCAGATACGCAGTATTTT
j_gene: TRBJ2-6; d_gene: TRBD1; v_gene: TRBV27; abundance: -; CDR3aa: CASSLSARGLLSGANVLTF; CDR3nt: TGTGCCAGCAGTTTATCGGCCAGGGGGCTTTTGTCTGGGGCCAACGTCCTGACTTTC
j_gene: TRBJ2-7; d_gene: TRBD1; v_gene: TRBV7-9; abundance: -; CDR3aa: CASSLDRNSYEQYF; CDR3nt: TGTGCCAGCAGCTTGGACAGGAACTCCTACGAGCAGTACTTC
j_gene: TRBJ2-7; d_gene: -; v_gene: TRBV27; abundance: -; CDR3aa: CASSLGLTYEQYF; CDR3nt: TGTGCCAGCAGTTTAGGCCTTACCTACGAGCAGTACTTC
j_gene: TRBJ2-2; d_gene: -; v_gene: TRBV7-9; abundance: once; CDR3aa: CADRRGLNGELFF; CDR3nt: TGTGCCGACAGGAGGGGGCTAAACGGGGAGCTGTTTTTT
j_gene: TRBJ2-7; d_gene: -; v_gene: TRBV19; abundance: -; CDR3aa: CASSMSLAPYEQYF; CDR3nt: TGTGCCAGTAGTATGTCCCTGGCCCCCTACGAGCAGTACTTC
j_gene: TRBJ2-7; d_gene: TRBD1; v_gene: TRBV27; abundance: -; CDR3aa: CASSFAAGTGESEQYF; CDR3nt: TGTGCCAGCAGTTTCGCGGCGGGGACAGGGGAGTCCGAGCAGTACTTC
j_gene: TRBJ2-2; d_gene: TRBD1; v_gene: TRBV14; abundance: -; CDR3aa: CASSAYLAGGVTGELFF; CDR3nt: TGTGCCAGCAGCGCCTACTTAGCAGGGGGCGTCACCGGGGAGCTGTTTTTT
j_gene: TRBJ2-7; d_gene: TRBD2; v_gene: TRBV15; abundance: -; CDR3aa: CATSRRAGSSYEQYF; CDR3nt: TGTGCCACCAGCAGACGAGCGGGAAGCTCCTACGAGCAGTACTTC
j_gene: TRBJ2-2; d_gene: -; v_gene: TRBV4-2; abundance: -; CDR3aa: CASSGQENTGELFF; CDR3nt: TGTGCCAGCAGCGGGCAGGAGAACACCGGGGAGCTGTTTTTT
j_gene: TRBJ2-7; d_gene: TRBD1; v_gene: TRBV6-6; abundance: -; CDR3aa: CASQRDRGSYEQYF; CDR3nt: TGTGCCAGCCAGCGGGACAGGGGGTCTTACGAGCAGTACTTC
j_gene: TRBJ1-5; d_gene: TRBD1; v_gene: TRBV28; abundance: -; CDR3aa: CASSSIRDSYQPQHF; CDR3nt: TGTGCCAGCAGCAGCATCCGGGACAGCTATCAGCCCCAGCATTTT
j_gene: TRBJ1-2; d_gene: -; v_gene: TRBV7-9; abundance: -; CDR3aa: CASSRSLKGGYTF; CDR3nt: TGTGCCAGCAGCCGGAGTCTAAAGGGAGGCTACACCTTC
j_gene: TRBJ2-2; d_gene: TRBD2; v_gene: TRBV28; abundance: -; CDR3aa: CASSLWSGGHTGELFF; CDR3nt: TGTGCCAGCAGTTTATGGTCGGGGGGGCACACCGGGGAGCTGTTTTTT
j_gene: TRBJ2-3; d_gene: -; v_gene: TRBV27; abundance: -; CDR3aa: CASSIAVPGTLSTDTQYF; CDR3nt: TGTGCCAGCAGTATCGCTGTACCCGGGACACTCAGCACAGATACGCAGTATTTT